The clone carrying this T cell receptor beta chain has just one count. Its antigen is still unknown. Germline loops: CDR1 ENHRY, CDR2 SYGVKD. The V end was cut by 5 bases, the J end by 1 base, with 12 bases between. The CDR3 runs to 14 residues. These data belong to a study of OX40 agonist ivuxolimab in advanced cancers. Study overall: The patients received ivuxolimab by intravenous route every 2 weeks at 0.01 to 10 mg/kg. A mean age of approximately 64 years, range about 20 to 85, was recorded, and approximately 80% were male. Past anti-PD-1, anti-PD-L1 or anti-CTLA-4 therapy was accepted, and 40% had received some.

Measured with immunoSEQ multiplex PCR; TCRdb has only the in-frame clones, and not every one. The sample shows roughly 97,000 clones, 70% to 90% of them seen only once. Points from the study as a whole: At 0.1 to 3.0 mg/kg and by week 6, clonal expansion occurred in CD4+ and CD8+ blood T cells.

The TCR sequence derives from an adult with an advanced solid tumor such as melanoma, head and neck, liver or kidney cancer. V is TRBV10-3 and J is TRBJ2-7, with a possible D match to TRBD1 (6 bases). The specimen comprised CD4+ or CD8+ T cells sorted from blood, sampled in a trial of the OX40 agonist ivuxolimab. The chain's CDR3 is CAISLTGRSYEQYF. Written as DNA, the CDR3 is TGTGCCATCAGTCTAACAGGGAGATCCTACGAGCAGTACTTC.